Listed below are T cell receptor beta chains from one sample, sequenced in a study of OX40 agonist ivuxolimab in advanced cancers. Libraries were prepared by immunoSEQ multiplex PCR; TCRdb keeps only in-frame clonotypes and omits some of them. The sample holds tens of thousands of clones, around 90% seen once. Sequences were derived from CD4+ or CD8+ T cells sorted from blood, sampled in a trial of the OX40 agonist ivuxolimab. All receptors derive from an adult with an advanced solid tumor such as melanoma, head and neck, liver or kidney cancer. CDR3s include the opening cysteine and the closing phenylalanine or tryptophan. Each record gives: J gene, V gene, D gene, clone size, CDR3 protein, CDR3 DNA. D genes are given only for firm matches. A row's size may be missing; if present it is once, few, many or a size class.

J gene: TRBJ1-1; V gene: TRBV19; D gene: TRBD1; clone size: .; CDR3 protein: CASRQGGITEAFF; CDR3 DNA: TGTGCCAGTCGACAGGGTGGGATCACTGAAGCTTTCTTT
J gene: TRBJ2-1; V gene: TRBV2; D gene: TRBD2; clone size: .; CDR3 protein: CASQMSAGGRMTAYNEQFF; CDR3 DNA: TGTGCCAGCCAAATGTCGGCGGGGGGGCGGATGACTGCCTACAATGAGCAGTTCTTC
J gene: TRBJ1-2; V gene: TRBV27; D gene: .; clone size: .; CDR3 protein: CASSLWGRDDYGYTF; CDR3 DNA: TGTGCCAGCAGTTTATGGGGAAGGGACGACTATGGCTACACCTTC
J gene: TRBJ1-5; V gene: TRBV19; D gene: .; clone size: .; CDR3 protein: CASSPTRSRQPQHF; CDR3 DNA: TGTGCCAGTAGTCCAACGCGTAGTCGTCAGCCCCAGCATTTT
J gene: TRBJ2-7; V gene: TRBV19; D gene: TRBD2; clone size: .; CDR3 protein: CASSIGTRSVHEQYF; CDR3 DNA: TGTGCCAGTAGTATCGGGACTAGGAGTGTGCACGAGCAGTACTTC
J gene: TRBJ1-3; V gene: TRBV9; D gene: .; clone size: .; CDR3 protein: CASSVNRDTYSGNTIYF; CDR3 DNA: TGTGCCAGCAGCGTCAACAGGGATACATACTCTGGAAACACCATATATTTT
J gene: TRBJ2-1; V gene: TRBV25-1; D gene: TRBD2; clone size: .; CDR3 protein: CASSEVSGGNNEQFF; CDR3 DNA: TGTGCCAGCAGCGAGGTTAGCGGGGGAAACAATGAGCAGTTCTTC
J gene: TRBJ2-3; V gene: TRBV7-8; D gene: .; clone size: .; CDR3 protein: CASSQITTTAGDTQYF; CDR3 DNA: TGTGCCAGCAGCCAAATAACGACAACCGCGGGGGATACGCAGTATTTT
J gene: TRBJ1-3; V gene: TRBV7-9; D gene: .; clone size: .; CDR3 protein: CASRPLQGGTGNTIYF; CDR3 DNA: TGTGCCAGCAGGCCGTTACAGGGTGGGACTGGAAACACCATATATTTT
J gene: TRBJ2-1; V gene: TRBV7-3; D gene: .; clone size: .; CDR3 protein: CASSSTDNEQFF; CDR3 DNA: TGTGCCAGCAGCTCTACCGACAATGAGCAGTTCTTC
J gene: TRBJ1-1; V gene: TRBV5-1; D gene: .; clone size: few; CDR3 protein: CASSLLYGDRTNTEAFF; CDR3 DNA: TGCGCCAGCAGCTTGTTATATGGAGACAGGACAAACACTGAAGCTTTCTTT
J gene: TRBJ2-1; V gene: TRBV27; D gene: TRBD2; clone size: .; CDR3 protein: CASSYTPGSSGDYNEQFF; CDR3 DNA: TGTGCCAGCAGTTATACCCCCGGCTCTAGCGGGGATTACAATGAGCAGTTCTTC
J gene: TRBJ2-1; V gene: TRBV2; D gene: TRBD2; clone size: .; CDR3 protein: CASSLAGNNEQFF; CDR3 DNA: TGTGCCAGCAGCCTAGCGGGAAACAATGAGCAGTTCTTC
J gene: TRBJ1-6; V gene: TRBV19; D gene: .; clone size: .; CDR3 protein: CASSIRPDSPLHF; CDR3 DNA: TGTGCCAGTAGTATCCGGCCCGATTCACCCCTCCACTTT
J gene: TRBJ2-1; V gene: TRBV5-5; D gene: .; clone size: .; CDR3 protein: CASSPRLQEGNEQFF; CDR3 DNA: TGTGCCAGCAGCCCGCGGTTACAGGAGGGGAATGAGCAGTTCTTC